What follows are 8 T cell receptor beta chains derived from one specimen sequenced in a study of blood T cell repertoires in COVID-19. The method was immunoSEQ multiplex PCR; TCRdb's version includes in-frame clones alone and lacks a portion of them. This table holds approximately 170,000 clones, around 83% found once. The specimen was peripheral blood. All receptors derive from a woman in her 70s with COVID-19, enrolled during active disease.

This chain links TRBV5-1 with TRBJ2-2; TRBD1 might be the D (6 bases). The germline V and J ends were trimmed by 4 bases and 0 bases, with 13 bases remaining between them. This CDR3 contains 16 residues. CDR1 is SGHRS and CDR2 is YFSETQ in the germline V gene. The CDR3 region has the DNA TGCGCCAGCAGCAAGCGGACAGCAACGAACACCGGGGAGCTGTTTTTT. Its translation: CASSKRTATNTGELFF.

This sequence joins TRBV7-2 and TRBJ2-3; D is perhaps TRBD1 (6 bases). V was pared by 1 base and J by 4 bases, with 12 bases between. The CDR3 contains 15 residues. Germline values: CDR1 SGHTA, CDR2 FQGNSA. As DNA, the CDR3 is TGTGCCAGCAGCTTAGAATGGGGGCCTTCAGATACGCAGTATTTT. Translated: CASSLEWGPSDTQYF.

This rearrangement joins TRBV19 to TRBJ1-3, with unresolved D. V dropped 7 bases and J dropped 0 bases, with 13 bases sitting between them. The length of the CDR3 is 15 residues. The germline V gene has CDR1 LNHDA and CDR2 SQIVND (reference sequence). The CDR3: CASTGAQHSGNTIYF. The CDR3, as DNA: TGTGCCAGTACGGGAGCTCAGCACTCTGGAAACACCATATATTTT.

The chain joins TRBV6-5 to TRBJ2-7, with D uncertain. Germline CDR1 and CDR2: MNHEY and SVGAGI. V shed 0 bases and J shed 3 bases, with 15 bases lying between them. The CDR3 loop spans 16 amino acids. The CDR3 DNA follows: TGTGCCAGCAGTTACTCGTCGGTCAACCTACGCTACGAGCAGTACTTC. Translated: CASSYSSVNLRYEQYF.

This chain joins TRBV18 and TRBJ1-3, with 8 bases identical to TRBD1. Germline CDR1 and CDR2: KGHSH and LQKENI. This CDR3 spans 15 amino acids. The V gene end was trimmed by 4 bases and the J gene end by 3 bases; junction bases not matched to a gene: 5. This CDR3 reads CASSLTTGDGNTIYF. The CDR3 DNA reads as TGTGCCAGCTCACTAACGACAGGGGATGGAAACACCATATATTTT. Full variable domain (rest looked up from reference TRBV18 and TRBJ1-3): NAGVMQNPRHLVRRRGQEARLRCSPMKGHSHVYWYRQLPEEGLKFMVYLQKENIIDESGMPKERFSAEFPKEGPSILRIQQVVRGDSAAYFCASSLTTGDGNTIYFGEGSWLTVV.

The chain links TRBV5-5 to TRBJ1-6; TRBD1 is a possible D gene (6 bases). This CDR3 contains 15 residues. The V gene's germline CDR1 is SGHKS and CDR2 YYEKEE (reference sequence). Trimming left V 1 base short and J 5 bases short, with 10 bases between. The CDR3 region has the DNA TGTGCCAGCAGCTTGACGGACAGCCATAATTCACCCCTCCACTTT. Translating it yields CASSLTDSHNSPLHF. The whole variable domain, filled in from reference TRBV5-5 and TRBJ1-6, reads DAGVTQSPTHLIKTRGQQVTLRCSPISGHKSVSWYQQVLGQGPQFIFQYYEKEERGRGNFPDRFSARQFPNYSSELNVNALLLGDSALYLCASSLTDSHNSPLHFGNGTRLTVT.

J is TRBJ2-2 and V is TRBV6-2 or TRBV6-3, with 7 bases fitting TRBD2. The V gene's germline CDR1 is MNHEY and CDR2 SVGEGT. The trim removed 4 bases at V and 5 bases at J, leaving 4 bases unmatched. CDR3 length equals 14 residues. The CDR3 is CASSFAGETGELFF. DNA for the CDR3: TGTGCCAGCAGTTTCGCGGGAGAAACCGGGGAGCTGTTTTTT.

This clone has at least ten counts. This rearrangement joins TRBV14 to TRBJ1-2; possible D gene TRBD1, 5 bases. Trimming cost V 5 bases and J 7 bases, with 14 bases left between them. The CDR3 length is 13 residues. Germline V gene data show CDR1 as SGHDN and CDR2 as FVKESK. Here the CDR3 reads CASSEQAFAGYTF. The DNA for the CDR3 is TGTGCCAGCAGCGAACAGGCTTTCGCTGGCTACACCTTC.